Following are 22 T cell receptor beta chains from one sample sequenced in a study of shared clonotypes between healthy human individuals. The assay was immunoSEQ multiplex PCR, and TCRdb's table has in-frame clones only and misses some. The sample has about 1.4 million clones, around 97% seen once. Sequenced sample: naive CD4+ T cells sorted from blood. The subset denotes: CD45RA+ positively selected. These receptors were collected from a young man in good health.

The chain combines TRBV2 with TRBJ1-5; maybe TRBD1 (5 bases). The germline gives CDR1 SNHLY, CDR2 FYNNEI. This CDR3 comprises 15 residues. V dropped 4 bases and J dropped 0 bases, with 10 bases sitting between them. The CDR3 loop is CASSVGTASNQPQHF. In DNA, the CDR3 is TGTGCCAGCAGTGTTGGGACGGCTAGCAATCAGCCCCAGCATTTT.

V and J are TRBV18 and TRBJ2-4; tentative D call: TRBD2 (6 bases). V was shortened by 2 bases and J by 0 bases, with 14 bases between the two germline ends. Per the germline V gene, CDR1 is KGHSH and CDR2 is LQKENI. This CDR3 is built from 17 residues. The CDR3 bases are TGTGCCAGCTCACCAGGAGGGATGGGTTTAGCCAAAAACATTCAGTACTTC. As protein: CASSPGGMGLAKNIQYF.

The chain couples TRBV11-2 to TRBJ2-5; 12 nucleotides match TRBD2. The CDR3 is 18 residues long. Germline-derived CDR1 and CDR2 are SGHAT and FQNNGV. The V gene end was trimmed by 1 base and the J gene end by 2 bases; junction bases not matched to a gene: 8. The CDR3 loop reads CASSLVPSGRAGQETQYF. The CDR3 DNA reads TGTGCCAGCAGCTTAGTTCCTAGCGGGAGGGCCGGGCAAGAGACCCAGTACTTC.

The chain carries TRBV18 and TRBJ2-1; D might be TRBD1 or TRBD2, each matching 5 bases. V gave up 4 bases and J gave up 9 bases, with 28 bases separating them. CDR1 is KGHSH and CDR2 is LQKENI in the germline V gene. The CDR3 extends over 18 amino acids. Here the CDR3 DNA reads TGTGCCAGCTCACACCGGGACGTGGGGACCCAGGGTCGGAGTGAGCAGTTCTTC. It specifies CASSHRDVGTQGRSEQFF.

This clone was found once. The chain employs TRBV28 and TRBJ1-4; D is unresolved. Germline-derived CDR1 and CDR2 are MDHEN and SYDVKM. The CDR3 loop spans 13 amino acids. With 7 bases removed from V and 8 bases from J, the gap between germline ends came to 14 bases. The DNA for the CDR3 is TGTGCCAGCATGAGATCGGCGACAGAAAAACTGTTTTTT. Encoded protein: CASMRSATEKLFF.

The chain carries TRBV18 and TRBJ2-1; 12 bases line up with TRBD2. The CDR3 runs 19 residues. Germline V gene sequence: CDR1 KGHSH, CDR2 LQKENI. After removal of 2 bases from V and 0 bases from J, the junction contained 8 bases not matched to a gene. This chain's CDR3 is CASSPVRLAGDFSYNEQFF. The DNA of the CDR3 is TGTGCCAGCTCACCAGTGAGACTAGCGGGAGATTTCTCCTACAATGAGCAGTTCTTC.

The V call is TRBV9, the J call TRBJ2-3, with 8 bases fitting TRBD1. After removal of 0 bases from V and 2 bases from J, the junction contained 8 bases not matched to a gene. This CDR3 comprises 17 residues. Germline assignment: CDR1 SGDLS and CDR2 YYNGEE. The CDR3 DNA is TGTGCCAGCAGCGTAGAGGGGTCGACAGGGGTCACAGATACGCAGTATTTT. It is translated as CASSVEGSTGVTDTQYF.

V and J are TRBV19 and TRBJ2-1; TRBD2 matches 10 bases. From germline, CDR1 is LNHDA and CDR2 SQIVND (reference sequence). This CDR3 comprises 15 residues. After removal of 1 base from V and 5 bases from J, the junction contained 2 bases not matched to a gene. The CDR3 loop is CASSIVLAGHNEQFF. The CDR3 DNA reads TGTGCCAGTAGTATAGTACTAGCGGGGCACAATGAGCAGTTCTTC.

This sequence joins TRBV5-3 and TRBJ1-1, with 10 bases matching TRBD1. TRBV5-3 qualifies as an ORF whose function is uncertain. This CDR3 has 13 amino acids. Trimming at V came to 4 bases and at J to 5 bases, leaving 2 bases not matched to a gene. CDR3 DNA sequence: TGTGCCAGAAGCGAGGACAGGGGGACTGAAGCTTTCTTT. It encodes CARSEDRGTEAFF.

The chain couples TRBV5-4 to TRBJ2-3, with D possibly being TRBD2 (6 bases). The CDR3 is 15 residues long. Germline V lookup: CDR1 SGHNT, CDR2 YYREEE (reference sequence). The V end was cut by 0 bases, the J end by 4 bases, with 12 bases between. In nucleotides, the CDR3 is TGTGCCAGCAGCTTGGGCGGGAACGCGGCAGATACGCAGTATTTT. This sequence encodes CASSLGGNAADTQYF.

The gene calls are TRBV25-1 and TRBJ1-1; 8 bases map to TRBD1. There are 17 residues in the CDR3. CDR1 is MGHDK and CDR2 is SYGVNS in the germline V gene. V dropped 2 bases and J dropped 7; count of bases not matched to a gene: 15. CDR3 nucleotides: TGTGCCAGCAGTGAAACGCGGGCCGGACAGGGCGGTAATGAAGCTTTCTTT. Protein product: CASSETRAGQGGNEAFF.

The chain links TRBV18 to TRBJ2-7; 14 nucleotides line up with TRBD2. This CDR3 is 17 amino acids long. After removal of 4 bases from V and 5 bases from J, the junction contained 10 bases not matched to a gene. Germline V CDR1 and CDR2: KGHSH, LQKENI. The CDR3 coding sequence is TGTGCCAGCTCACAGTCAATTGGGACTAGCGGGAGCCACGAGCAGTACTTC. This translates into CASSQSIGTSGSHEQYF. The full variable domain, with the rest looked up from reference TRBV18 and TRBJ2-7, is NAGVMQNPRHLVRRRGQEARLRCSPMKGHSHVYWYRQLPEEGLKFMVYLQKENIIDESGMPKERFSAEFPKEGPSILRIQQVVRGDSAAYFCASSQSIGTSGSHEQYFGPGTRLTVT.

In this sample, this clone turned up once. The rearrangement links TRBV9 to TRBJ2-1, with TRBD2 identical over 12 bases. The CDR3 has 16 residues. V lost 0 bases, J lost 5 bases, and 3 bases stayed unmatched. Germline-derived CDR1 and CDR2 are SGDLS and YYNGEE. In nucleotides, the CDR3 is TGTGCCAGCAGCGTAGCCGGACTAGCGGGACACAATGAGCAGTTCTTC. Protein: CASSVAGLAGHNEQFF.

The rearrangement joins TRBV5-1 to TRBJ1-1; D gene unclear. Trimming cost V 3 bases and J 3 bases, with 15 bases left between them. Germline V gives CDR1 SGHRS, CDR2 YFSETQ. The CDR3 runs to 15 residues. The CDR3 sequence is CASSSLRASDTEAFF. As DNA, the CDR3 is TGCGCCAGCAGCTCGCTTAGGGCCTCGGACACTGAAGCTTTCTTT. The full variable domain, its missing parts supplied by reference TRBV5-1 and TRBJ1-1, is KAGVTQTPRYLIKTRGQQVTLSCSPISGHRSVSWYQQTPGQGLQFLFEYFSETQRNKGNFPGRFSGRQFSNSRSEMNVSTLELGDSALYLCASSSLRASDTEAFFGQGTRLTVV.

The rearrangement uses TRBV6-1 and TRBJ2-7; possibly TRBD2 for D (5 bases). The CDR3 covers 14 residues. Germline V CDR1 and CDR2: MNHNS, SASEGT. The germline V and J ends were trimmed by 3 bases and 4 bases, with 13 bases remaining between them. CDR3: CASSDLGSVYEQYF. The CDR3 DNA is TGTGCCAGCAGTGATTTGGGTAGCGTGTACGAGCAGTACTTC.

The gene calls are TRBV15 and TRBJ1-3; possibly TRBD1 for D (6 bases). The CDR3 is 15 amino acids. V lost 2 bases and J lost 0, with 8 bases in between. The germline CDR1 and CDR2 sequences are LNHNV and YYDKDF (reference sequence). The CDR3 spells CATSRSGDSGNTIYF. Written as DNA, the CDR3 is TGTGCCACCAGCAGATCAGGGGACTCTGGAAACACCATATATTTT.

This chain connects TRBV25-1 to TRBJ1-2; unclear D gene. The CDR3 totals 12 residues. CDR1 and CDR2 (germline): MGHDK, SYGVNS. The V end lost 6 bases, the J end lost 7 bases, and 12 bases lay between the germline ends. CDR3 protein: CASSVAGVGYTF. The CDR3 DNA reads as TGTGCCAGCAGCGTTGCCGGGGTTGGCTACACCTTC.

The chain employs TRBV11-2 and TRBJ1-2; D is undetermined. From germline, CDR1 is SGHAT and CDR2 FQNNGV. The V end lost 3 bases, the J end lost 8 bases, and 10 bases lay between the germline ends. The CDR3 length is 12 residues. The CDR3 loop reads CASSFLRRGYTF. Here the CDR3 DNA reads TGTGCCAGCAGCTTTCTTCGTCGGGGCTACACCTTC.

The chain has TRBV5-1 and TRBJ2-7, with TRBD1 matching 7 bases. CDR3 length equals 16 residues. Trimming cost V 2 bases and J 5 bases; bases outside gene matches: 13. Looked up from germline, CDR1 is SGHRS and CDR2 is YFSETQ. The CDR3 sequence is CASSLTRMTGTHEQYF. In DNA, the CDR3 is TGCGCCAGCAGCTTAACTCGAATGACAGGGACCCACGAGCAGTACTTC.

V is TRBV9 and J is TRBJ2-7; D might be TRBD1 (6 bases). Trimming took off 0 bases at V and 6 bases at J, with 19 bases between the two ends. The length of the CDR3 is 16 residues. CDR1 and CDR2 (germline): SGDLS, YYNGEE. CDR3 sequence: CASSVGSRTGSGEQYF. In nucleotides, the CDR3 is TGTGCCAGCAGCGTAGGCTCGCGAACAGGGAGCGGCGAGCAGTACTTC. The complete variable domain, with remaining parts taken from reference TRBV9 and TRBJ2-7, reads DSGVTQTPKHLITATGQRVTLRCSPRSGDLSVYWYQQSLDQGLQFLIQYYNGEERAKGNILERFSAQQFPDLHSELNLSSLELGDSALYFCASSVGSRTGSGEQYFGPGTRLTVT.

Only one count was recorded for this clone. The V gene is TRBV5-5, the J gene TRBJ2-2; D remains unclear. V gave up 7 bases and J gave up 4 bases, with 14 bases separating them. The CDR3 sequence is 14 residues long. Looked up from germline, CDR1 is SGHKS and CDR2 is YYEKEE (reference sequence). CDR3 coding DNA: TGTGCCAGCGAAAAACTAAGTACCACCGGGGAGCTGTTTTTT. It codes for CASEKLSTTGELFF.

CDR3 residues: CASSTGQGDTEAFF. The CDR3 bases are TGTGCCAGCAGCACGGGACAGGGGGACACTGAAGCTTTCTTT. The J gene is TRBJ1-1, the V gene TRBV28; TRBD1 agrees at 11 bases. The germline gives CDR1 MDHEN, CDR2 SYDVKM. The J segment lost 3 bases and the V segment lost 6 bases, leaving 3 bases of the junction unmatched. This CDR3 contains 14 residues.